The clone carrying this T cell receptor (beta chain) has more than one count but fewer than ten. As every portion of the isolated RNA was reverse transcribed, the sequencing read expressed TCRB transcripts. Produced via immunoSEQ multiplex PCR; TCRdb's table is partial and in-frame only. The sample shows just over 600,000 clones, less than 20% of them seen only once. Only one heparinised blood draw was taken per donor, and its volume averaged approximately 100 mL. This entry belongs to a study of beta chain features in type 1 diabetes. Study overall: Across the samples, approximately 110,000,000 sorted cells were examined in total.

In germline, CDR1 is LGHNA, CDR2 YNFKEQ. CDR3 size: 15 residues. Losses at the gene ends were 3 bases for V and 5 bases for J; bases not matched to a gene: 6. This TCR derives from a man aged 18 to 29 in good health. This rearrangement joins TRBV4-2 to TRBJ1-5; TRBD1 matches at 8 bases. The sequenced sample consisted of naive CD4+ T cells from blood. CDR3 protein: CASSQSQGDYQPQHF. Here the CDR3 DNA reads TGTGCCAGCAGCCAGTCACAGGGGGACTATCAGCCCCAGCATTTT.